This entry is about one T cell receptor (beta chain). Its antigen is unidentified. CD45RO-negative CD8 cells positively selected for CCR7 made up the naive population, which excluded terminally differentiated effector memory CD45RA+ cells. This sample is drawn from a study of shared clonotypes between healthy human individuals. Study-wide findings and caveats: Rarefaction showed that sequencing of sorted subsets was incomplete (despite large depth). Among the subsets, naive ones generally showed larger estimated richness than memory ones.

Assay used: immunoSEQ multiplex PCR; TCRdb lists only in-frame clones, some missing. The top ten hold 0.25% to 0.35% of the sample, which has around 600,000 clones, roughly 98% seen once. The CDR3 sequence is 17 residues long. Germline V gene lookup returns CDR1 MNHEY and CDR2 SMNVEV (reference sequence). Trimming pared 4 bases from V and 2 bases from J, leaving 21 bases between. J is TRBJ2-7 and V is TRBV27, with D unclear. The TCR originated in a man younger than 45 in good health. Sequencing input: naive CD8+ T cells sorted from blood. The CDR3 region has the DNA TGTGCCAGCAGTTCAACATCTGCTTCTCGGAAACCCTACGAGCAGTACTTC. Amino acids: CASSSTSASRKPYEQYF.